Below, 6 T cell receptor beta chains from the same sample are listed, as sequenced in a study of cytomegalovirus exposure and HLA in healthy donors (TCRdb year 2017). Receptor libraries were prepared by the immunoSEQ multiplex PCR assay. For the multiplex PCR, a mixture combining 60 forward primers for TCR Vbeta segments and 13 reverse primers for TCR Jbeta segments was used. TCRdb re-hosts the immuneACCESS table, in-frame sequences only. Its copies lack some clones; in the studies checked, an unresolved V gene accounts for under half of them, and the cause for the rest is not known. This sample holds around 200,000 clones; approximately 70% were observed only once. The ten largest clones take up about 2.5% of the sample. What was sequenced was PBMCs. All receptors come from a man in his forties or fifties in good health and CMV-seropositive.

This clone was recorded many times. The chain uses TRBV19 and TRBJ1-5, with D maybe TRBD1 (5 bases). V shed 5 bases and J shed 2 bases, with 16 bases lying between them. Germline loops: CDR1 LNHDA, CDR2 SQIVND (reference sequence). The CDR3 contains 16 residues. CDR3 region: CASSVTPGGGNQPQHF. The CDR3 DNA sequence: TGTGCCAGTAGTGTCACGCCCGGGGGTGGCAATCAGCCCCAGCATTTT.

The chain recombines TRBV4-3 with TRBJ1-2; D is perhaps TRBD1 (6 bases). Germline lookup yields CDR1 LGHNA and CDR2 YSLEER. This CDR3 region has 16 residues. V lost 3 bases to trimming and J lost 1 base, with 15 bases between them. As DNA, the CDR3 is TGCGCCAGCAGCCAGGATGGACAGAACATTAACTATGGCTACACCTTC. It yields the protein CASSQDGQNINYGYTF.

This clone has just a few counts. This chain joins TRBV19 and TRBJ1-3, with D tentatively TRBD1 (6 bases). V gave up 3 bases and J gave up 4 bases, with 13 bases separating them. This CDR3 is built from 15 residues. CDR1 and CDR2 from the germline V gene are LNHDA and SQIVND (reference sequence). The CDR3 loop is CASSIFGTRGNTIYF. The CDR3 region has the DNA TGTGCCAGTAGTATCTTTGGGACAAGAGGAAACACCATATATTTT.

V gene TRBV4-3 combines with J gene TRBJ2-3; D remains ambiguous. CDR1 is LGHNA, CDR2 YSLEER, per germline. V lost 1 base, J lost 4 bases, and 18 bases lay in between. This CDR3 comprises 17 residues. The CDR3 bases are TGCGCCAGCAGCCAAGCCTTAGGCGGAGTGCTTCCAGATACGCAGTATTTT. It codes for CASSQALGGVLPDTQYF.

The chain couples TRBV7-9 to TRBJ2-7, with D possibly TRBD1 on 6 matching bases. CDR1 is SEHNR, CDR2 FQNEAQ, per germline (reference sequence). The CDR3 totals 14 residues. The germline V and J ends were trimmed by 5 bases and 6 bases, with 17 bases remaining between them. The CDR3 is CASSPDRPRGEQYF. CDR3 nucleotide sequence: TGTGCCAGCAGCCCCGACAGGCCAAGAGGCGAGCAGTACTTC.

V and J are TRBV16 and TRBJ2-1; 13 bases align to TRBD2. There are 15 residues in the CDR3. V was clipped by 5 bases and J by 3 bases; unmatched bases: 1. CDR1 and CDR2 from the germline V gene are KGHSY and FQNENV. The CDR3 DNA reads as TGTGCCAGCAGCGGGACTAGCGGGGTCTACAATGAGCAGTTCTTC. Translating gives CASSGTSGVYNEQFF.